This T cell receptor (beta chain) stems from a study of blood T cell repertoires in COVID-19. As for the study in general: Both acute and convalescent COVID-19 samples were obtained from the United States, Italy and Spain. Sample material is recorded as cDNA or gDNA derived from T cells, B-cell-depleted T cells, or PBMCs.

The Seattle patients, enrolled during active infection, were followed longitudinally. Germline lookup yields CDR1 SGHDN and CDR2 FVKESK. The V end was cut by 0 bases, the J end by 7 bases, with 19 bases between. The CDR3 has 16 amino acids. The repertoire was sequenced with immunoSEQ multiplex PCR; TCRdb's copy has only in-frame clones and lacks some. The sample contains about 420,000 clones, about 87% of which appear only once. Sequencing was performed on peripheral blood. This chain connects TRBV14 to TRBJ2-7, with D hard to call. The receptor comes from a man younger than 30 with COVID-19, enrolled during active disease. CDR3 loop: CASSQETTPYPEEQYF. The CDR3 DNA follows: TGTGCCAGCAGCCAAGAAACAACCCCGTACCCTGAAGAGCAGTACTTC.